This entry lists 20 T cell receptor beta chains sequenced from one sample in a study of blood T cell repertoires in COVID-19. Using immunoSEQ multiplex PCR, the repertoire was profiled, and TCRdb retains in-frame clones only, with some absent. Among 200,000 to 250,000 clones listed, 70% to 90% were seen once. The specimen was peripheral blood. These TCRs come from a young woman who had recovered from COVID-19.

Here the CDR3 reads CASSSDTEAFF. The CDR3 nucleotides read TGTGCCAGCAGTTCCGACACTGAAGCTTTCTTT. The V and J genes are TRBV6-5 and TRBJ1-1; no firm D call. Trimming pared 4 bases from V and 3 bases from J, leaving 3 bases between. Per the germline V gene, CDR1 is MNHEY and CDR2 is SVGAGI. The CDR3 is made up of 11 amino acids.

In nucleotides, the CDR3 is TGTGCCTGGAGTGTACAAGGGAGAAGCTATGGCTACACCTTC. This codes for CAWSVQGRSYGYTF. The rearrangement uses TRBV30 and TRBJ1-2, with D unclear. The length of the CDR3 is 14 residues. V was cut by 0 bases and J by 4 bases, with 12 bases left in between. Germline CDR1 GTSNPN, CDR2 SVGIG (reference sequence).

The rearrangement links TRBV9 to TRBJ2-6; TRBD2 is a possible D gene (5 bases). Germline CDR1 SGDLS, CDR2 YYNGEE. The CDR3 has 13 residues. Trimming removed 2 bases from V and 6 bases from J, with 6 bases in between. The CDR3 loop reads CASSVGEANVLTF. The CDR3 region has the DNA TGTGCCAGCAGCGTGGGAGAGGCCAACGTCCTGACTTTC.

The chain is built from TRBV10-3 and TRBJ2-3; D unclear. V gave up 11 bases and J gave up 6 bases, with 24 bases separating them. From germline, CDR1 is ENHRY and CDR2 SYGVKD. The CDR3 covers 15 residues. The CDR3 coding sequence is TGTGCCTCCCGAGGCACATTCCTAACCACGGATACGCAGTATTTT. Its protein product is CASRGTFLTTDTQYF.

The rearrangement joins TRBV6-1 to TRBJ1-2; perhaps TRBD1 as D (5 bases). V was cut by 0 bases and J by 10 bases, with 12 bases left in between. The germline V gene encodes CDR1 MNHNS and CDR2 SASEGT. CDR3 size: 13 residues. CDR3 DNA sequence: TGTGCCAGCAGTGAAGCTCAGGGTAGGGACTACACCTTC. Residues: CASSEAQGRDYTF.

V usage is TRBV18 and J usage is TRBJ1-2, with 7 positions matching TRBD1. The germline V gene has CDR1 KGHSH and CDR2 LQKENI. Unmatched junction bases numbered 5, after V lost 2 bases and J lost 5 bases. CDR3 length equals 14 residues. CDR3 coding DNA: TGTGCCAGCTCACCAACAGGGGAGGTGTATGGCTACACCTTC. It codes for CASSPTGEVYGYTF.

The rearrangement uses TRBV9 and TRBJ2-1; the match to TRBD2 covers 9 bases. This CDR3 is 14 amino acids long. V was pared by 4 bases and J by 6 bases, with 5 bases of the junction left unmatched. CDR1 is SGDLS and CDR2 is YYNGEE in the germline V gene. This chain's CDR3 is CASSSGLAVNEQFF. The CDR3 DNA follows: TGTGCCAGCAGCTCGGGACTAGCCGTCAATGAGCAGTTCTTC. The full variable domain, completed using reference TRBV9 and TRBJ2-1, is DSGVTQTPKHLITATGQRVTLRCSPRSGDLSVYWYQQSLDQGLQFLIQYYNGEERAKGNILERFSAQQFPDLHSELNLSSLELGDSALYFCASSSGLAVNEQFFGPGTRLTVL.

V and J are TRBV30 and TRBJ2-5; TRBD2 aligns across 8 bases. This CDR3 comprises 13 residues. V was pared by 3 bases and J by 5 bases, with 5 bases of the junction left unmatched. Germline lookup yields CDR1 GTSNPN and CDR2 SVGIG (reference sequence). CDR3 DNA sequence: TGTGCCTGGAGACCGGGGGGGTACGAGACCCAGTACTTC. It is translated as CAWRPGGYETQYF.

This sequence joins TRBV2 and TRBJ2-3; TRBD2 matches 10 bases. The CDR3 loop spans 15 amino acids. From germline, CDR1 is SNHLY and CDR2 FYNNEI. V lost 8 bases and J lost 6; bases outside the gene matches: 11. This CDR3 reads CASSPLAGLSDTQYF. DNA of the CDR3: TGTGCCAGCTCTCCACTAGCGGGATTGTCCGATACGCAGTATTTT.

Turning to this clone: In the same sample, other DNA sequences code for this CDR3. J is TRBJ2-7 and V is TRBV7-3; 8 nucleotides agree with TRBD1. The germline V gene has CDR1 SGHTA and CDR2 FQGTGA. The V and J ends lost 2 bases and 1 base, in that order; junction bases with no gene match: 4. This CDR3 is 15 amino acids long. CDR3 in amino acids: CASSLGTGLSYEQYF. DNA of the CDR3: TGTGCCAGCAGCTTAGGGACAGGTCTATCCTACGAGCAGTACTTC. Drawing the rest from reference TRBV7-3 and TRBJ2-7, the complete variable domain is GAGVSQTPSNKVTEKGKYVELRCDPISGHTALYWYRQSLGQGPEFLIYFQGTGAADDSGLPNDRFFAVRPEGSVSTLKIQRTERGDSAVYLCASSLGTGLSYEQYFGPGTRLTVT.

The chain recombines TRBV5-1 with TRBJ2-3, with TRBD2 matching over 7 bases. The V gene's germline CDR1 is SGHRS and CDR2 YFSETQ. V lost 1 base, J lost 2 bases, and 7 bases stayed unmatched. This CDR3 has 16 amino acids. DNA for the CDR3: TGCGCCAGCAGCTTGCAAGCTAGCGGTTTCACAGATACGCAGTATTTT. It codes for CASSLQASGFTDTQYF.

The genes are TRBV15 and TRBJ2-3, with TRBD2 matching over 9 bases. CDR3 length equals 15 residues. In germline, CDR1 is LNHNV, CDR2 YYDKDF (reference sequence). Trimming at V came to 3 bases and at J to 3 bases, leaving 4 bases not matched to a gene. DNA for the CDR3: TGTGCCACCAGCAGCTTTAGCGGGAGTACAGATACGCAGTATTTT. Its protein is CATSSFSGSTDTQYF.

The V call is TRBV27, the J call TRBJ1-2, with 9 bases that match TRBD1. Germline V lookup: CDR1 MNHEY, CDR2 SMNVEV (reference sequence). The CDR3 contains 14 residues. Trimming at V came to 6 bases and at J to 4 bases, leaving 6 bases not matched to a gene. The CDR3 sequence: CASRPGQGSYGYTF. For the CDR3, the DNA is TGTGCCAGCAGGCCAGGACAGGGGAGCTATGGCTACACCTTC.

This clone was recorded only once. V gene TRBV14 combines with J gene TRBJ2-7; D gene unclear. Germline V gene lookup returns CDR1 SGHDN and CDR2 FVKESK. The length of the CDR3 is 16 residues. V was pared by 1 base and J by 2 bases, with 15 bases between. The CDR3 DNA reads TGTGCCAGCAGCCAAGCTGAAGCAGACCGGGCCTACGAGCAGTACTTC. It specifies CASSQAEADRAYEQYF.

The V and J genes are TRBV9 and TRBJ2-7; 7 positions agree with TRBD2. The CDR3 loop spans 15 amino acids. CDR1 and CDR2 (germline): SGDLS, YYNGEE. The junction had 7 bases not matched to a gene; V was cut back by 4 bases and J by 0 bases. CDR3 sequence reads: CASSPTPSGSYEQYF. CDR3 in DNA: TGTGCCAGCAGCCCGACGCCTAGCGGCTCCTACGAGCAGTACTTC.

This clone is a singleton in its sample. The rearrangement links TRBV2 to TRBJ2-7, with 7 nucleotides matching TRBD2. This CDR3 region has 14 residues. With V trimmed by 7 bases and J by 0 bases, 6 bases remained unmatched. Germline CDR1 reads SNHLY; CDR2 reads FYNNEI. The CDR3 coding sequence is TGTGCCAGCACAGAGCGGGATTCCTCCTACGAGCAGTACTTC. Translating gives CASTERDSSYEQYF.

This clone has a single count. The chain has TRBV10-3 and TRBJ2-5; 10 bases map to TRBD1. Germline V gives CDR1 ENHRY, CDR2 SYGVKD. This CDR3 is built from 14 residues. Trimming at V came to 7 bases and at J to 3 bases, leaving 5 bases not matched to a gene. DNA of the CDR3: TGTGCCATCACCCCCGGGACAGGGGAAGAGACCCAGTACTTC. Translating gives CAITPGTGEETQYF.

The genes are TRBV5-6 and TRBJ1-2; possibly TRBD1 for D (6 bases). With 0 bases removed from V and 4 bases from J, the gap between germline ends came to 16 bases. CDR1 and CDR2 from the germline V gene are SGHDT and YYEEEE. The length of the CDR3 is 16 residues. The CDR3 spells CASSLEATRGPYGYTF. As DNA, the CDR3 is TGTGCCAGCAGCTTGGAGGCAACCAGGGGCCCCTATGGCTACACCTTC.

V usage is TRBV4-1 and J usage is TRBJ2-1, with 8 nucleotides matching TRBD2. Germline V gene lookup returns CDR1 MGHRA and CDR2 YSYEKL. V lost 8 bases to trimming and J lost 6 bases; unmatched junction nucleotides: 12. This CDR3 region has 15 residues. In DNA, the CDR3 is TGCGCCAGCCGAAAAGAGAGCGGGAGAGGCAATGAGCAGTTCTTC. It encodes CASRKESGRGNEQFF.

The chain joins TRBV11-3 to TRBJ2-5; TRBD2 is a possible D gene (6 bases). This CDR3 region has 16 residues. V was pared by 1 base and J by 2 bases, with 14 bases between. Germline loops: CDR1 SGHNT, CDR2 YENEEA. The DNA of the CDR3 is TGTGCCAGCAGCTTAGGGGGTAGCGGAGCACAAGAGACCCAGTACTTC. It specifies CASSLGGSGAQETQYF.